This T cell receptor (beta chain) came from a study of cytomegalovirus exposure and HLA in healthy donors. General observations from the study: Under in vitro conditions, a few CMV-associated chains were confirmed as specific for CMV antigens. The study put some 150 TCR beta chains on its list as cytomegalovirus-associated.

The germline V gene encodes CDR1 MNHEY and CDR2 SMNVEV (reference sequence). The CDR3 sequence is 16 residues long. V was trimmed by 5 bases and J by 12 bases, leaving 25 bases between them. Clones were read by immunoSEQ multiplex PCR, and TCRdb kept only the in-frame ones, dropping some. The table shows about 360,000 clones, with 70% to 90% occurring only once. Worth noting for this clone: Its cognate antigen is unknown.

Sequenced: PBMCs. The TCR originated in a woman between 18 and 29 years old in good health and CMV-seronegative. The rearrangement uses TRBV27 and TRBJ1-4; D is perhaps TRBD1 (5 bases). CDR3 coding DNA: TGTGCCAGCAGTATCGGCGCAGGGTTACCGAGGTTGGAACTGTTTTTT. Translated: CASSIGAGLPRLELFF.